This T cell receptor beta chain was retrieved from a study of T cell responses to AZD1222 COVID-19 vaccine. Study-level findings and limits: Samples come after the peak T cell response, not at day 14. Clonal diversity may have been underestimated in mostly white British donors. Dominant CD4 TCR responses targeted spike regions 160-218 and 743-854. At baseline, just 5 or 6 AZD1222 recipients tested seropositive.

Comments on this clone: Its antigen remains unidentified.

Sequenced by immunoSEQ multiplex PCR; TCRdb stores in-frame clones only, minus some. The repertoire has about 120,000 clones, approximately 90% of them found once; the top ten carry roughly 1.6%. The CDR3 is 14 residues long. V dropped 0 bases and J dropped 0 bases, with 5 bases sitting between them. Per the germline V gene, CDR1 is SGHNT and CDR2 is YYREEE (reference sequence). The source was peripheral blood, collected 28 days after the second AZD1222 dose. This sequence was found in an adult who received the AZD1222 COVID-19 vaccine. This chain uses TRBV5-4 with TRBJ2-3; no reliable D call. CDR3 sequence: CASSLGRSTDTQYF. DNA for the CDR3: TGTGCCAGCAGCTTGGGCCGGAGCACAGATACGCAGTATTTT.